This T cell receptor (beta chain) stems from a study of technical replicates of blood from a few donors. V shed 5 bases, J shed 8 bases, and the junction held 8 bases outside the gene matches. There are 14 residues in the CDR3. Per germline, CDR1 MNHNS and CDR2 SASEGT. Assay used: immunoSEQ multiplex PCR; TCRdb lists only in-frame clones, some missing. The data hold about 80,000 clones, with 95% to 98% observed a single time. This receptor was taken from a human donor in good health. The sequenced sample consisted of T cells isolated from PBMCs. J is TRBJ1-1 and V is TRBV6-1, with 10 bases that match TRBD1. The CDR3 reads CASSPGTGVIEAFF. CDR3 nucleotide sequence: TGTGCCAGCAGTCCCGGGACAGGGGTCATCGAAGCTTTCTTT.